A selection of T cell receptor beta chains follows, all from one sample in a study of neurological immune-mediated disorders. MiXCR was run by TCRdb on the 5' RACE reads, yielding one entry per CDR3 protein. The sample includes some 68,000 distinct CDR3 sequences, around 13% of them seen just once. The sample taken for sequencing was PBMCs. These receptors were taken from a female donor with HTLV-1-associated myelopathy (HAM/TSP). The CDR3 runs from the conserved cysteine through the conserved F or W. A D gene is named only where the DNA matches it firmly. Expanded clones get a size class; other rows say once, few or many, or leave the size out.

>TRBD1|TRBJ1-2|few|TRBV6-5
TGTGCCGGCCGGGACAGGGGGCGCAAAGGCTATGGCTACACCTTC
CAGRDRGRKGYGYTF
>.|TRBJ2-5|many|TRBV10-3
TGTGCCATCAGTGAGTCGACCCAAGAGACCCAGTACTTC
CAISESTQETQYF
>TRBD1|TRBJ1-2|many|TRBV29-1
TGCAGCGTTGACCAGGGGGAGCCTTATGGCTACACCTTC
CSVDQGEPYGYTF
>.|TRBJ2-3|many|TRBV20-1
TGCAGTGCTAGTAAGCCAGCCACAGATACGCAGTATTTT
CSASKPATDTQYF
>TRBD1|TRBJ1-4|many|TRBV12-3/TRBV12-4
TGTGCCAGCAGGCCATACAGGGGGGATGAAAAACTGTTTTTT
CASRPYRGDEKLFF
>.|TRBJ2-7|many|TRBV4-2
TGTGCCAGCAGCCAAGAGGGCAGGGGCTACGAGCAGTACTTC
CASSQEGRGYEQYF
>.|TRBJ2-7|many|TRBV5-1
TGCGCCAGCAGTCTCGGGGCAGATCGGAACGAGCAGTACTTC
CASSLGADRNEQYF
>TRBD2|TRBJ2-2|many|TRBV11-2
TGTGCCAGCAGCTTCGGCGGGGGGGCGGGTGGCGGGGAGCTGTTTTTT
CASSFGGGAGGGELFF
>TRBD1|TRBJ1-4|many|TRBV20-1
TGCAGTGCCCCGACAGGGGTGGGTGAAAAACTGTTTTTT
CSAPTGVGEKLFF
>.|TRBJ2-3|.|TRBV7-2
TGTGCCAGCAGCTTTCCGGGACTCGGCACAGATACGCAGTATTTT
CASSFPGLGTDTQYF
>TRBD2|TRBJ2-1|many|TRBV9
TGTGCCAGCAGCGTGGCTAGCGGGGGGAGGAGGAATGAGCAGTTCTTC
CASSVASGGRRNEQFF
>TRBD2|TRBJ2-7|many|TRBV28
TGTGCCAGCATGGGGCTAGCGGGGGGCCAGTACGAGCAGTACTTC
CASMGLAGGQYEQYF
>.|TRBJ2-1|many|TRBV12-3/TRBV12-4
TGTGCCAGCAGTTTAGTGGGGGCGAGGAATGAGCAGTTCTTC
CASSLVGARNEQFF
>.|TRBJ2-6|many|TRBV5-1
TGCGCCAGCAGCCCCGGAGGATGGACTGGGGCCAACGTCCTGACTTTC
CASSPGGWTGANVLTF
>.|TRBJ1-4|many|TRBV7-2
TGTGCCAGCAGCTTAGCAGGGGTGGGGGAAAAACTGTTTTTT
CASSLAGVGEKLFF
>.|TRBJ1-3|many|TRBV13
TGTGCCAGCAGCTCGACAGCTGGAAACACCATATATTTT
CASSSTAGNTIYF
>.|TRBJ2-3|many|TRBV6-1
TGTGCCAGCAGCTCCCGACCCCCGACAGCCCTCACAGATACGCAGTATTTT
CASSSRPPTALTDTQYF
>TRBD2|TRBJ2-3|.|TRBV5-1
TGCGCCACCAGCGAGCGGGGGAGCACAGATACGCAGTATTTT
CATSERGSTDTQYF
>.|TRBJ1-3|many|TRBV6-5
TGTGCCAGCTCGGGCGTTGGTGGAAACACCATATATTTT
CASSGVGGNTIYF
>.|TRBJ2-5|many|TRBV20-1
TGCAGTGCTAGTTGGGCCCGAGGACAACAAGAGACCCAGTACTTC
CSASWARGQQETQYF
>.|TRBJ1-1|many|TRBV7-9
TGTGCCAGCAGCTTAGGTTCGGACAACACTGAAGCTTTCTTT
CASSLGSDNTEAFF
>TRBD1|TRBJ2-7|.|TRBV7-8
TGTGCCAGCAGCATAGTGAACCGGGACAGCTCCTACGAGCAGTACTTC
CASSIVNRDSSYEQYF
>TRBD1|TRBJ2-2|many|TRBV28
TGTGCCAGCAGTTTTGCTTTTTCTACAGGGGACGGGACCGGGGAGCTGTTTTTT
CASSFAFSTGDGTGELFF
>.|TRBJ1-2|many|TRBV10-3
TGTGCCATCAGTGATCCGGGACCCTATGGCTACACCTTC
CAISDPGPYGYTF